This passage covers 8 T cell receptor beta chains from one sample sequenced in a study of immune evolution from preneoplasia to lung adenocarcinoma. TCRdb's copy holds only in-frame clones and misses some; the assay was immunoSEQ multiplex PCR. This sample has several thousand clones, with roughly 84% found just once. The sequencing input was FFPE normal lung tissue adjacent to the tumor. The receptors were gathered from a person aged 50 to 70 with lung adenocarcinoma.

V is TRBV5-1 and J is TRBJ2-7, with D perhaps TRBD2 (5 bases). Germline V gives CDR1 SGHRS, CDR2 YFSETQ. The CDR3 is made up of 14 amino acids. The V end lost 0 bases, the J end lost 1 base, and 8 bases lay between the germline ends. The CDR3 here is CASSLAPGSYEQYF. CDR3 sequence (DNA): TGCGCCAGCAGCTTGGCCCCGGGGTCCTACGAGCAGTACTTC.

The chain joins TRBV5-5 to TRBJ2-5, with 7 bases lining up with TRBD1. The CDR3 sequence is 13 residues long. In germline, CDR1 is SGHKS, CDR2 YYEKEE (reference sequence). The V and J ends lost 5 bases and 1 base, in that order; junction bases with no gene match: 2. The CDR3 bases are TGTGCCAGCAGACAGGGGCTCCAAGAGACCCAGTACTTC. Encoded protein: CASRQGLQETQYF.

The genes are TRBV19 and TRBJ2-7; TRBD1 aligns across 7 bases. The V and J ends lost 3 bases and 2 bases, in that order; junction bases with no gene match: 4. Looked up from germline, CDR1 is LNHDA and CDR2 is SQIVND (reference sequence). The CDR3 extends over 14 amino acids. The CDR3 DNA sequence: TGTGCCAGTAGTATGATGGGACAGACCTACGAGCAGTACTTC. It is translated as CASSMMGQTYEQYF.

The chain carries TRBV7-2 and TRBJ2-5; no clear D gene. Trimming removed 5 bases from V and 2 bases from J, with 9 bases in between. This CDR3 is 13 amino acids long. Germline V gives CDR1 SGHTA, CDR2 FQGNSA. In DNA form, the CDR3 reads TGTGCCAGCAGCCCTAGGGTACAAGAGACCCAGTACTTC. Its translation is CASSPRVQETQYF.

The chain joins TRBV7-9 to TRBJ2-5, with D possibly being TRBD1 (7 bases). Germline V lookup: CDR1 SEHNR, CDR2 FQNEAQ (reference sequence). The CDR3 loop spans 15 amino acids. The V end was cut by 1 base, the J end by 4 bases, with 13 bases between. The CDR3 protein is CASSLGAGGGETQYF. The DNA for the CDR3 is TGTGCCAGCAGCTTAGGGGCAGGGGGAGGAGAGACCCAGTACTTC.

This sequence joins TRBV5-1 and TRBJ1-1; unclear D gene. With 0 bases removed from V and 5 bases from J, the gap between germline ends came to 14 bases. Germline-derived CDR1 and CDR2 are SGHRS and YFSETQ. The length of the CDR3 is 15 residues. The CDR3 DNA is TGCGCCAGCAGCTTGGATCCGGGGTTGGAAACTGAAGCTTTCTTT. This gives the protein CASSLDPGLETEAFF.

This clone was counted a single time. Here the CDR3 reads CASSSDRERNTEAFF. CDR3 DNA sequence: TGTGCCAGCAGTTCGGACAGGGAGAGGAACACTGAAGCTTTCTTT. The genes are TRBV27 and TRBJ1-1, with 8 bases matching TRBD1. V lost 4 bases and J lost 1; bases outside the gene matches: 5. CDR1 is MNHEY, CDR2 SMNVEV, per germline (reference sequence). The CDR3 is 15 residues long.

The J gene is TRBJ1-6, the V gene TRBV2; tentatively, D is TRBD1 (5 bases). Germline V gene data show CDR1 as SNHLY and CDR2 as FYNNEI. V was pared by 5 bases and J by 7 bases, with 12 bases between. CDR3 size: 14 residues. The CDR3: CASSQNGGNSPLHF. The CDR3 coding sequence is TGTGCCAGCAGTCAGAACGGGGGGAATTCACCCCTCCACTTT.